This entry lists 23 T cell receptor beta chains sequenced from one sample in a study of graft-versus-host responses after intestinal transplantation. No antigen has been assigned to these receptors. The method was immunoSEQ multiplex PCR; TCRdb's version includes in-frame clones alone and lacks a portion of them. The sample has some 130,000 clones, approximately 92% seen once; the top ten hold roughly 0.16%. Material: unstimulated CD4+ T cells sorted from spleen or lymph node cells, obtained before intestinal transplant. These receptors originate from a human donor who received an intestinal transplant.

The chain employs TRBV7-2 and TRBJ2-7, with no clear D. V was cut by 2 bases and J by 6 bases, with 5 bases left in between. This CDR3 has 11 amino acids. Germline V CDR1 and CDR2: SGHTA, FQGNSA. The CDR3 spells CASSLRSEQYF. CDR3 DNA sequence: TGTGCCAGCAGCTTAAGATCCGAGCAGTACTTC.

This chain uses TRBV5-8 with TRBJ2-7; 12 bases match TRBD2. The germline CDR1 and CDR2 sequences are SGHTS and YDEGEE. This CDR3 comprises 15 residues. After removal of 4 bases from V and 3 bases from J, the junction contained 5 bases not matched to a gene. The CDR3 sequence is CASSRLAGGDYEQYF. DNA of the CDR3: TGTGCCAGCAGCCGTCTAGCGGGGGGGGACTACGAGCAGTACTTC.

About this clone: Germline and junction disagree at one end, which may indicate a read error. CDR3 nucleotide sequence: TGTGCCAGCAGCTTAGGCACCACGCTATTTTACGGGCAGTACTTC. It codes for CASSLGTTLFYGQYF. The rearrangement joins TRBV11-2 to TRBJ2-7; D unclear. Germline V gives CDR1 SGHAT, CDR2 FQNNGV. CDR3 length: 15 residues.

The chain links TRBV2 to TRBJ2-2, with TRBD1 matching over 7 bases. This CDR3 contains 14 residues. The germline gives CDR1 SNHLY, CDR2 FYNNEI. The junction had 6 bases not matched to a gene; V was cut back by 9 bases and J by 2 bases. CDR3 DNA sequence: TGTGCCAGTGACTCAGGGGGAAACACCGGGGAGCTGTTTTTT. It translates to CASDSGGNTGELFF.

The rearrangement joins TRBV18 to TRBJ2-3; maybe TRBD2 (5 bases). This CDR3 region has 14 residues. Germline V CDR1 and CDR2: KGHSH, LQKENI. The ends were cut back, 5 bases at V and 5 bases at J, with 14 bases in the middle. As DNA, the CDR3 is TGTGCCAGCTCAGCGGAGACTATGGGAGATACGCAGTATTTT. This translates into CASSAETMGDTQYF.

The rearrangement joins TRBV6-1 to TRBJ1-6; TRBD1 matches 10 bases. The CDR3 covers 15 residues. The germline V gene encodes CDR1 MNHNS and CDR2 SASEGT. V was clipped by 5 bases and J by 8 bases; unmatched bases: 6. The CDR3 DNA is TGTGCCAGCAGTTCCCCCGGGACAGGGGATTCACCCCTCCACTTT. Its translation: CASSSPGTGDSPLHF.

The chain carries TRBV30 and TRBJ1-2; 7 bases map to TRBD1. With 6 bases clipped from V and 4 bases from J, the junction kept 8 bases outside the gene matches. Germline-derived CDR1 and CDR2 are GTSNPN and SVGIG (reference sequence). The CDR3 is 13 amino acids. Written as DNA, the CDR3 is TGTGCCTGCACGAGACAGGGCACCTATGGCTACACCTTC. Protein: CACTRQGTYGYTF.

The V call is TRBV10-3, the J call TRBJ1-5; weak D call: TRBD1 (6 bases). Germline assignment: CDR1 ENHRY and CDR2 SYGVKD. Trimming cost V 3 bases and J 7 bases, with 13 bases left between them. The CDR3 runs 14 residues. DNA of the CDR3: TGTGCCATCAGTGAAGCGGGGGCTAGGCAGCCCCAGCATTTT. It specifies CAISEAGARQPQHF.

The genes are TRBV9 and TRBJ2-7; no reliable D call. Trimming left V 0 bases short and J 6 bases short, with 4 bases between. CDR1 is SGDLS and CDR2 is YYNGEE in the germline V gene. The CDR3 has 11 amino acids. Written as DNA, the CDR3 is TGTGCCAGCAGCGTAGATGGCGAGCAGTACTTC. Translating it yields CASSVDGEQYF.

J is TRBJ1-2 and V is TRBV2; D is perhaps TRBD1 (5 bases). Germline CDR1 and CDR2: SNHLY and FYNNEI. Deletions cut 6 bases from V and 10 bases from J, with 15 bases between. This CDR3 is built from 12 residues. CDR3 protein: CASRWQGPDYTF. The DNA of the CDR3 is TGTGCCAGCAGGTGGCAGGGCCCTGACTACACCTTC.

This chain joins TRBV2 and TRBJ2-1, with D possibly being TRBD1 (6 bases). The CDR3 extends over 15 amino acids. Germline loops: CDR1 SNHLY, CDR2 FYNNEI. Trimming pared 2 bases from V and 3 bases from J, leaving 11 bases between. CDR3 region: CASSESAGVYNEQFF. The CDR3 nucleotides read TGTGCCAGCAGTGAATCGGCAGGGGTCTACAATGAGCAGTTCTTC.

The rearrangement joins TRBV25-1 to TRBJ2-3; 9 positions match TRBD1. The CDR3 spans 14 residues. The V and J ends lost 4 bases and 5 bases, in that order; junction bases with no gene match: 4. Germline V gene lookup returns CDR1 MGHDK and CDR2 SYGVNS. CDR3 DNA sequence: TGTGCCAGCAGTGGAGCGACAGGGGGAGATACGCAGTATTTT. Protein product: CASSGATGGDTQYF. Together with reference TRBV25-1 and TRBJ2-3, the CDR3 gives the full variable domain: EADIYQTPRYLVIGTGKKITLECSQTMGHDKMYWYQQDPGMELHLIHYSYGVNSTEKGDLSSESTVSRIRTEHFPLTLESARPSHTSQYLCASSGATGGDTQYFGPGTRLTVL.

J is TRBJ2-1 and V is TRBV7-9, with D possibly being TRBD1 (6 bases). This CDR3 has 13 residues. Germline CDR1 reads SEHNR; CDR2 reads FQNEAQ (reference sequence). Deletions cut 10 bases from V and 15 bases from J, with 25 bases between. This chain's CDR3 is CATAMGPRDTWFF. The CDR3 nucleotides read TGTGCCACCGCGATGGGGCCCCGGGACACCTGGTTCTTC.

The V and J genes are TRBV9 and TRBJ2-5; 10 positions agree with TRBD2. The CDR3 extends over 16 amino acids. Germline-derived CDR1 and CDR2 are SGDLS and YYNGEE. V lost 4 bases to trimming and J lost 5 bases; unmatched junction nucleotides: 11. The DNA for the CDR3 is TGTGCCAGCAGCCCTAAGTTAGCGGGGGGCCGTGAGACCCAGTACTTC. Amino acids: CASSPKLAGGRETQYF.

This chain joins TRBV2 and TRBJ2-1; D call uncertain. Germline CDR1 reads SNHLY; CDR2 reads FYNNEI. This CDR3 region has 13 residues. The V gene lost 7 bases and the J gene lost 2 bases, with 9 bases spanning the gap. The CDR3 nucleotides are TGTGCCAGCATCTCGGGCCCCTACAATGAGCAGTTCTTC. It specifies CASISGPYNEQFF.

The chain employs TRBV14 and TRBJ2-3; TRBD1 agrees at 7 bases. Germline V gene sequence: CDR1 SGHDN, CDR2 FVKESK. The V gene end was trimmed by 4 bases and the J gene end by 6 bases; junction bases not matched to a gene: 7. There are 14 residues in the CDR3. CDR3 DNA sequence: TGTGCCAGCAGCCTCAGGACAGGTCGCGATACGCAGTATTTT. Its translation is CASSLRTGRDTQYF.

The chain links TRBV5-6 to TRBJ2-1; TRBD2 matches 10 bases. The CDR3 has 15 residues. V lost 0 bases and J lost 4; bases outside the gene matches: 1. Germline CDR1 and CDR2: SGHDT and YYEEEE. The CDR3 DNA follows: TGTGCCAGCAGCTTGGGTAGCGGGGGGTACAATGAGCAGTTCTTC. It translates to CASSLGSGGYNEQFF.

This sequence joins TRBV6-5 and TRBJ2-2; D possibly matches TRBD1 or TRBD2 (6 bases each). The V gene lost 8 bases and the J gene lost 6 bases, with 16 bases spanning the gap. Germline V CDR1 and CDR2: MNHEY, SVGAGI. The CDR3 covers 14 residues. The CDR3: CASGWGAGAGELFF. The CDR3 nucleotides are TGTGCCAGCGGGTGGGGGGCAGGCGCCGGGGAGCTGTTTTTT.

This sequence joins TRBV18 and TRBJ2-5, with TRBD1 as a possible D gene (5 bases). Germline CDR1 and CDR2: KGHSH and LQKENI. This CDR3 is 13 amino acids long. Trimming pared 5 bases from V and 4 bases from J, leaving 11 bases between. DNA for the CDR3: TGTGCCAGCTCATTGACAGAAGGAGAGACCCAGTACTTC. Translation gives CASSLTEGETQYF.

The chain employs TRBV6-1 and TRBJ2-4, with D possibly matching TRBD1 (5 bases). The CDR3 sequence is 15 residues long. CDR1 is MNHNS and CDR2 is SASEGT in the germline V gene. V dropped 2 bases and J dropped 9 bases, with 17 bases sitting between them. The CDR3 sequence: CASSERRGEIPIQYF. The CDR3 nucleotides read TGTGCCAGCAGTGAAAGAAGGGGCGAGATTCCCATTCAGTACTTC.

V usage is TRBV11-3 and J usage is TRBJ2-6; D not certain. Germline CDR1 SGHNT, CDR2 YENEEA. This CDR3 contains 16 residues. V was shortened by 1 base and J by 2 bases, with 9 bases between the two germline ends. DNA for the CDR3: TGTGCCAGCAGCTTAGTCCAGATCGCTGGGGCCAACGTCCTGACTTTC. Protein: CASSLVQIAGANVLTF.

This chain uses TRBV5-4 with TRBJ1-2, with D tentatively TRBD1 (6 bases). Germline CDR1 SGHNT, CDR2 YYREEE (reference sequence). The V end lost 4 bases, the J end lost 5 bases, and 15 bases lay between the germline ends. This CDR3 comprises 14 residues. The CDR3 sequence: CASSTPGQPYGYTF. CDR3 DNA sequence: TGTGCCAGCAGCACCCCGGGACAACCTTATGGCTACACCTTC.

The chain is built from TRBV29-1 and TRBJ1-1, with D tentatively TRBD1 (6 bases). The germline V gene encodes CDR1 SQVTM and CDR2 ANQGSEA. There are 15 residues in the CDR3. Trimming pared 5 bases from V and 5 bases from J, leaving 21 bases between. CDR3 residues: CSVIKYAGAGTEAFF. As DNA, the CDR3 is TGCAGCGTTATCAAGTATGCGGGGGCAGGTACTGAAGCTTTCTTT.